This T cell receptor beta chain was captured by sequencing in a study of vaccination and CD4 T cells after COVID-19. Treatment meaning: approximately nine-day PBMC culture with coronavirus spike peptide pools or control peptides (ViraFEST assay). ViraFEST stimulated the growth of antigen-specific T cells using peptide pools and subsequently profiled their TCRs by sequencing. US Alpha, Beta and Delta variants postdated the positive PCR dates, which ran from March to December 2020. This CDR3 spans 14 amino acids. Germline CDR1 reads SGHTA; CDR2 reads FQGNSA. The V and J ends lost 3 bases and 2 bases respectively, with 11 bases between them. A word on this clonotype: What it binds is not known.

The Oncomine TCR Beta short-read assay was applied to DNA of cultured CD4+ T cells. Via MiXCR, TCRdb re-called the PCR reads, giving one row per CDR3 protein. The sample gives some 16,000 distinct CDR3 sequences, around 70% of which show up once; roughly 5.1% is in the top ten. Sequenced sample: CD4+ T cells from blood, cultured in vitro. The chain carries TRBV7-2 and TRBJ2-7; D is ambiguous. The origin of this receptor is a human donor who had recovered from COVID-19. The CDR3 loop is CASSFPTLTYEQYF. CDR3 DNA: TGTGCCAGCAGCTTCCCGACTTTGACCTACGAGCAGTACTTC. Full variable domain (remainder filled in from reference TRBV7-2 and TRBJ2-7): GAGVSQSPSNKVTEKGKDVELRCDPISGHTALYWYRQSLGQGLEFLIYFQGNSAPDKSGLPSDRFSAERTGGSVSTLTIQRTQQEDSAVYLCASSFPTLTYEQYFGPGTRLTVT.